The 6 T cell receptor beta chains below were found in one sample sequenced in a study of blood T cells in healthy people across ages. A second roughly 7 to 12 cycle PCR used barcoded and J-beta primers. Using its own MiXCR run on the 5' RACE reads, TCRdb lists one record per CDR3 protein. The sample consists of fewer than 950,000 distinct CDR3 sequences, about 37% of them appearing once. What was sequenced was blood. The receptors shown here come from a man younger than 35 in good health.

This clonotype was seen a handful of times. The rearrangement joins TRBV20-1 to TRBJ2-5; 9 nucleotides line up with TRBD2. The germline V gene encodes CDR1 DFQATT and CDR2 SNEGSKA (reference sequence). V dropped 3 bases and J dropped 11; count of bases not matched to a gene: 16. CDR3 length: 15 amino acids. CDR3 sequence reads: CSASPGTSFFNEQYF. In DNA form, the CDR3 reads TGCAGTGCTAGTCCCGGGACTAGCTTTTTTAATGAGCAGTACTTC.

This clonotype was observed a handful of times. The chain carries TRBV7-8 and TRBJ2-1, with 7 bases identical to TRBD1. The CDR3 consists of 16 residues. CDR1 is SGHVS and CDR2 is FQNEAQ in the germline V gene. The trim removed 1 base at V and 2 bases at J, leaving 5 bases unmatched. CDR3 coding DNA: TGTGCCAGCAGCTTAGTTGGGACAGCTCCCTACAATGAGCAGTTCTTC. Its protein product is CASSLVGTAPYNEQFF.

The chain recombines TRBV5-1 with TRBJ2-1; D is uncertain. Germline loops: CDR1 SGHRS, CDR2 YFSETQ. This CDR3 has 14 amino acids. Trimming removed 0 bases from V and 13 bases from J, with 17 bases in between. CDR3: CASSLGVGQETQFF. CDR3 DNA sequence: TGCGCCAGCAGCTTGGGGGTAGGCCAAGAGACCCAGTTCTTC.

In its sample, this clonotype was seen a few times. The chain carries TRBV20-1 and TRBJ1-5, with D unresolved. CDR1 DFQATT and CDR2 SNEGSKA come from the germline V gene (reference sequence). The ends were cut back, 6 bases at V and 5 bases at J, with 23 bases in the middle. CDR3 length: 16 residues. The CDR3 DNA reads TGCAGTGCGCTCTCCCCACCCAATACCGAGCATCAGCCCCAGCATTTT. Translating it yields CSALSPPNTEHQPQHF.

This sequence joins TRBV7-9 and TRBJ2-1; 7 bases match TRBD1. TRBJ2-7 explains the end of the DNA better; the J call may be wrong. CDR3 size: 14 residues. Germline V CDR1 and CDR2: SEHNR, FQNEAQ (reference sequence). The CDR3 coding sequence is TGTGCCAGCAGCCAGGGACAGACCTACAATGAGCAGTACTTC. It is translated as CASSQGQTYNEQYF.

V is TRBV10-3 and J is TRBJ2-2; 11 positions agree with TRBD1. Germline CDR1 ENHRY, CDR2 SYGVKD. The CDR3 covers 15 residues. V dropped 10 bases and J dropped 0; count of bases not matched to a gene: 4. The DNA for the CDR3 is TGTGCCAGCCTGGGACAGGGGGCGAACACCGGGGAGCTGTTTTTT. Residues: CASLGQGANTGELFF.